This TCR beta chain was profiled in a study of blood T cell repertoires in COVID-19. The CDR3 is made up of 16 amino acids. Germline assignment: CDR1 SGHRS and CDR2 YFSETQ. J lost 5 bases, V lost 4 bases, and 6 bases had no gene match. Some clones are missing from TCRdb's copy, which holds only in-frame ones; the method was immunoSEQ multiplex PCR. The repertoire holds 91,000 or so clones, with 90% to 95% as singletons. V gene TRBV5-1 combines with J gene TRBJ2-2; 12 bases agree with TRBD2. The sequencing input was peripheral blood. This clonotype originated in a woman in her forties or fifties in a cohort sampled during active COVID-19. The CDR3 sequence: CASSPTGLAGTGELFF. CDR3 DNA sequence: TGCGCCAGCAGCCCCACAGGACTAGCGGGAACCGGGGAGCTGTTTTTT.